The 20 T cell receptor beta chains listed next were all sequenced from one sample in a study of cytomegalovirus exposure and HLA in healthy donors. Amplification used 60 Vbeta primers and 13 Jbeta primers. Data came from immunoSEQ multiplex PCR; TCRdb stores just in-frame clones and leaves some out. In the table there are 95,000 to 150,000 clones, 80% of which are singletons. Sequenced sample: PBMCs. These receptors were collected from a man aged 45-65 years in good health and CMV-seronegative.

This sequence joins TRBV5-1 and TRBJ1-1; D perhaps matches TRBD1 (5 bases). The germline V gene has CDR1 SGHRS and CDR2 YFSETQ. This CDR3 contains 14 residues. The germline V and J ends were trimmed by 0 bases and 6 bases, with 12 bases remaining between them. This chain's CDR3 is CASSLGLREAEAFF. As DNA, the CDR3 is TGCGCCAGCAGCTTGGGTCTCAGGGAGGCTGAAGCTTTCTTT.

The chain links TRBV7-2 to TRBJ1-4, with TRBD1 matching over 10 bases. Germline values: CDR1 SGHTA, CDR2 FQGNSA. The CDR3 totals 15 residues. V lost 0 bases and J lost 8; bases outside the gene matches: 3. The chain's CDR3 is CASSLAGTGVEKLFF. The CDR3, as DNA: TGTGCCAGCAGCTTAGCGGGGACAGGGGTGGAAAAACTGTTTTTT.

The CDR3 coding sequence is TGTGCCAGCAGCGGACTACAGGGGCCGCAAGAGACCCAGTACTTC. As protein: CASSGLQGPQETQYF. This chain connects TRBV5-5 to TRBJ2-5, with a possible D match to TRBD1 (7 bases). V gave up 4 bases and J gave up 2 bases, with 15 bases separating them. The CDR3 spans 15 residues. The germline gives CDR1 SGHKS, CDR2 YYEKEE (reference sequence).

In DNA form, the CDR3 reads TGTGCCAGTAGTGACCATTTAGCGGGCGCGAACACCGGGGAGCTGTTTTTT. Its protein product is CASSDHLAGANTGELFF. V is TRBV19 and J is TRBJ2-2, with 7 bases lining up with TRBD2. The CDR3 has 17 amino acids. The germline CDR1 and CDR2 sequences are LNHDA and SQIVND (reference sequence). V trimming: 5 bases; J trimming: 0 bases; junction bases outside the gene matches: 9.

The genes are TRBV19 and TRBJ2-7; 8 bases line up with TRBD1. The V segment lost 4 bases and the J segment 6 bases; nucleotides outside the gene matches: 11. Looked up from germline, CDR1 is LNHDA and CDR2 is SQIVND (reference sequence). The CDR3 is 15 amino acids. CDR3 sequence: CASSTPGTGRPEQYF. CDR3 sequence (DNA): TGTGCCAGTAGTACCCCCGGGACAGGCCGACCCGAGCAGTACTTC.

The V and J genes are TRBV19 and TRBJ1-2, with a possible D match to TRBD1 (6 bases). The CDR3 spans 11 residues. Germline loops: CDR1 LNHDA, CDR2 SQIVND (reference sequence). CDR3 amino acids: CATGSNYGYTF. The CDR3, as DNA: TGTGCGACAGGTTCTAACTATGGCTACACCTTC. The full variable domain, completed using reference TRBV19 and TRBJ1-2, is DGGITQSPKYLFRKEGQNVTLSCEQNLNHDAMYWYRQDPGQGLRLIYYSQIVNDFQKGDIAEGYSVSREKKESFPLTVTSAQKNPTAFYLCATGSNYGYTFGSGTRLTVV.

CDR3 sequence (DNA): TGCGCCAGCAGCTTGGCCGGGACAGAGGGAAACACCATATATTTT. Translating it yields CASSLAGTEGNTIYF. The J gene is TRBJ1-3, the V gene TRBV5-1; 7 bases map to TRBD1. CDR3 length equals 15 residues. Germline CDR1 reads SGHRS; CDR2 reads YFSETQ. V lost 0 bases to trimming and J lost 4 bases; unmatched junction nucleotides: 4.

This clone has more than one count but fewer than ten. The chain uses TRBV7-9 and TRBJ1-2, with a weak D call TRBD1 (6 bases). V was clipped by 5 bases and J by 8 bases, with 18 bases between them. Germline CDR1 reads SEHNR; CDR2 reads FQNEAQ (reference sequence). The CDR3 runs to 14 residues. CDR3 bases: TGTGCCAGCAGCCCGACCGGGACACCCCGGGGCTACACCTTC. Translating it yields CASSPTGTPRGYTF.

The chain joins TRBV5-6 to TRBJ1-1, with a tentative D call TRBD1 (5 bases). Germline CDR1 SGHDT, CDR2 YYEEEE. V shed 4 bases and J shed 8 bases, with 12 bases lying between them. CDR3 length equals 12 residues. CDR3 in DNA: TGTGCCAGCAGCCCCTGGACACACGAAGCTTTCTTT. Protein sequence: CASSPWTHEAFF.

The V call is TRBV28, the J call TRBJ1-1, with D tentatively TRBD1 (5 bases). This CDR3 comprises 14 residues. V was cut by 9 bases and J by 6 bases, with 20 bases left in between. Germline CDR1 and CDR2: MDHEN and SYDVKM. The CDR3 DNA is TGTGCCAGTTCTCGTCGGGCTGGGGCCGCTGAAGCTTTCTTT. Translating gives CASSRRAGAAEAFF.

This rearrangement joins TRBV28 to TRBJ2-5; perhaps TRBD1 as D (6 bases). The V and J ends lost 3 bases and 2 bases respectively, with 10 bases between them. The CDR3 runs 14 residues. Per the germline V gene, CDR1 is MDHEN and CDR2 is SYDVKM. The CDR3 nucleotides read TGTGCCAGCAGTTTCCCAGGGGATCAAGAGACCCAGTACTTC. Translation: CASSFPGDQETQYF.

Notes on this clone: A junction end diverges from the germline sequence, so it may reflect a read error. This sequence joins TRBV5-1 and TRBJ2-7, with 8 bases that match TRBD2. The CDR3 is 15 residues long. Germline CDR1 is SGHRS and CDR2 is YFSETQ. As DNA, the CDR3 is TGCTCCAGCAGCTTGACCAGCGGGAGTTTAGGCGAGCAGTACTTC. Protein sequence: CSSSLTSGSLGEQYF.

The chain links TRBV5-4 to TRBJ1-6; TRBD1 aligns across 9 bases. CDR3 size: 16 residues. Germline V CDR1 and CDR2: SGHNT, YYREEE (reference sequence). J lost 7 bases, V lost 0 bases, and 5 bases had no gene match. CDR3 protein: CASSLGWDRVNSPLHF. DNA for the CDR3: TGTGCCAGCAGCTTGGGATGGGACAGGGTAAATTCACCCCTCCACTTT. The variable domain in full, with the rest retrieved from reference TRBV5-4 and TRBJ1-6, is ETGVTQSPTHLIKTRGQQVTLRCSSQSGHNTVSWYQQALGQGPQFIFQYYREEENGRGNFPPRFSGLQFPNYSSELNVNALELDDSALYLCASSLGWDRVNSPLHFGNGTRLTVT.

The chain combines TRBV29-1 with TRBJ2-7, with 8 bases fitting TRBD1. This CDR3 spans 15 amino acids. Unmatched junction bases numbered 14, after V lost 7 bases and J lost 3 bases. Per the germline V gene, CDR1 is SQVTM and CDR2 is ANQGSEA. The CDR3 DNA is TGCAGCGCGAGGGGGGTGACAGGGGCCGACTACGAGCAGTACTTC. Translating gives CSARGVTGADYEQYF.

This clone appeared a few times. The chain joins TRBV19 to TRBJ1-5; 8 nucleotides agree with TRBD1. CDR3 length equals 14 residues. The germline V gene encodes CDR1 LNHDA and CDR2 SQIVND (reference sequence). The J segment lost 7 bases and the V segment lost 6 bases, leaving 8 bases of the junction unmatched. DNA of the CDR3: TGTGCCAGTAGCCAAGGACAGGGTACGCAGCCCCAGCATTTT. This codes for CASSQGQGTQPQHF.

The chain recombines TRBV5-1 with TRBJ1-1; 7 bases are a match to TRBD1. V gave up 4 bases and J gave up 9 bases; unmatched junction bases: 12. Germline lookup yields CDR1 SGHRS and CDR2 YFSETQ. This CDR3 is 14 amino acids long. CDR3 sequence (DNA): TGCGCCAGCAGCCCTTTTGGGGACAGCTTCCAAGCTTTCTTT. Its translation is CASSPFGDSFQAFF.

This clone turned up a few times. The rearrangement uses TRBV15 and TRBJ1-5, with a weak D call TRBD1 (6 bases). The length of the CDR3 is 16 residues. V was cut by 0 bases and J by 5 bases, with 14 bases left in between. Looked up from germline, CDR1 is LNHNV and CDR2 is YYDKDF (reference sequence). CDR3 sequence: CATSRDRRGLDQPQHF. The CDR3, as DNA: TGTGCCACCAGCAGAGATCGCAGGGGCTTAGATCAGCCCCAGCATTTT.

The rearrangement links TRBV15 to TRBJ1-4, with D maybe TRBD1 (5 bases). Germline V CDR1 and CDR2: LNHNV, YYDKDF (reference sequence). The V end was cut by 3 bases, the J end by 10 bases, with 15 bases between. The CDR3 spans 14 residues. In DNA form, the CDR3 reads TGTGCCACCAGCAGGGGGGTCGGGGGTGGAAAACTGTTTTTT. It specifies CATSRGVGGGKLFF.

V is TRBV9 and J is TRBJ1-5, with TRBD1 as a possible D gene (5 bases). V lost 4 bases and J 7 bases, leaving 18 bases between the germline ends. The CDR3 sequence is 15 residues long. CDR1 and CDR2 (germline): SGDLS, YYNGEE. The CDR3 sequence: CASSIGVGVEQPQHF. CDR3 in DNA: TGTGCCAGCAGCATAGGTGTAGGGGTGGAGCAGCCCCAGCATTTT.

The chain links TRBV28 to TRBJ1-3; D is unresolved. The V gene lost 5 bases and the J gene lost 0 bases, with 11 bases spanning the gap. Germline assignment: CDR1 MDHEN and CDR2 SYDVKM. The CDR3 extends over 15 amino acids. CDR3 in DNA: TGTGCCAGCAGTCGGACTGACTTCTCTGGAAACACCATATATTTT. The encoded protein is CASSRTDFSGNTIYF.